Listed below are T cell receptor beta chains from one sample, sequenced in a study of cytomegalovirus exposure and HLA in healthy donors. Produced via immunoSEQ multiplex PCR; TCRdb's table is partial and in-frame only. The table shows about 140,000 clones, with more than 75% occurring only once. The sample consisted of PBMCs. Source of these receptors: a man between 18 and 35 years old in good health and CMV-seropositive. The CDR3 runs from the conserved cysteine through the conserved F or W. The D gene is left open where the match is weak. Clone size is not always given. Where it is, it says once, few, many or a class for expanded clones.

-	TRBD1	TRBV28	TRBJ1-1	14	CASSLNRGGTEAFF	TGTGCCAGCAGTTTGAACAGGGGGGGGACTGAAGCTTTCTTT
-	TRBD1	TRBV7-9	TRBJ1-3	15	CASSPNRGGGNTIYF	TGTGCCAGCAGCCCGAACAGGGGGGGAGGAAACACCATATATTTT
few	-	TRBV5-4	TRBJ2-7	12	CASTDSSYEQYF	TGTGCCAGTACGGACAGCTCCTACGAGCAGTACTTC
-	-	TRBV5-1	TRBJ2-7	13	CASSFTQGYEQYF	TGCGCCAGCAGCTTTACCCAGGGGTACGAGCAGTACTTC
-	TRBD2	TRBV19	TRBJ2-2	15	CASRAREAFPSELFF	TGTGCCAGTCGGGCGCGGGAGGCCTTCCCCTCTGAGCTGTTTTTT
-	TRBD2	TRBV9	TRBJ2-7	15	CASSAGTSVAYEQYF	TGTGCCAGCAGCGCCGGGACTAGCGTAGCCTACGAGCAGTACTTC
-	TRBD1	TRBV28	TRBJ1-5	16	CASSLLRQGGNQPQHF	TGTGCCAGCAGTTTATTAAGGCAGGGGGGCAATCAGCCCCAGCATTTT
-	-	TRBV28	TRBJ2-1	11	CASRTTGSWFF	TGTGCCAGCAGAACTACAGGGAGTTGGTTCTTC
once	TRBD1	TRBV7-3	TRBJ2-1	16	CASSLTLIRGLDEQFF	TGTGCCAGCAGCTTAACATTGATCAGGGGGCTCGATGAGCAGTTCTTC
-	TRBD1	TRBV28	TRBJ2-5	15	CASSLHRGERETQYF	TGTGCCAGCAGTCTTCACAGGGGAGAAAGGGAGACCCAGTACTTC
-	TRBD2	TRBV28	TRBJ2-7	15	CASTTSGLSPYEQYF	TGTGCCAGCACCACTAGCGGACTTTCCCCCTACGAGCAGTACTTC
few	-	TRBV9	TRBJ1-1	14	CASSVGLLNSEAFF	TGTGCCAGCAGCGTAGGACTGCTGAACTCTGAAGCTTTCTTT
-	TRBD2	TRBV7-6	TRBJ2-1	14	CASSPGTRFNEQFF	TGTGCCAGCAGCCCCGGGACTAGATTCAATGAGCAGTTCTTC
-	-	TRBV18	TRBJ2-6	17	CASSPQQGSTGANVLTF	TGTGCCAGCTCACCCCAACAGGGATCGACTGGGGCCAACGTCCTGACTTTC
-	TRBD1	TRBV6-1	TRBJ1-5	15	CATRLGTDSNQPQHF	TGTGCCACCCGCCTTGGGACAGATAGCAATCAGCCCCAGCATTTT
-	TRBD2	TRBV27	TRBJ2-1	18	CASSPLGTPAGLDNEQFF	TGTGCCAGCAGTCCTCTGGGGACGCCAGCGGGACTCGACAATGAGCAGTTCTTC
-	-	TRBV29-1	TRBJ2-1	14	CSAYTDMLYNEQFF	TGCAGCGCCTACACGGACATGCTCTACAATGAGCAGTTCTTC
once	-	TRBV7-9	TRBJ2-1	15	CASSLLSSSYSEQFF	TGTGCCAGCAGCTTGTTATCTAGCTCCTACAGTGAGCAGTTCTTC
few	-	TRBV5-1	TRBJ1-1	14	CASSWGDGDTEAFF	TGCGCCAGCAGCTGGGGGGACGGGGACACTGAAGCTTTCTTT
few	TRBD1	TRBV5-1	TRBJ2-2	15	CASSTGDPNTGELFF	TGCGCCAGCTCCACAGGGGATCCAAACACCGGGGAGCTGTTTTTT
once	-	TRBV2	TRBJ1-5	16	CASSEGRHNSNQPQHF	TGTGCCAGCAGTGAAGGTAGACACAATAGCAATCAGCCCCAGCATTTT
-	TRBD1	TRBV6-6	TRBJ1-5	15	CASRDGQGGNQPQHF	TGTGCCAGCAGAGACGGACAGGGGGGGAATCAGCCCCAGCATTTT